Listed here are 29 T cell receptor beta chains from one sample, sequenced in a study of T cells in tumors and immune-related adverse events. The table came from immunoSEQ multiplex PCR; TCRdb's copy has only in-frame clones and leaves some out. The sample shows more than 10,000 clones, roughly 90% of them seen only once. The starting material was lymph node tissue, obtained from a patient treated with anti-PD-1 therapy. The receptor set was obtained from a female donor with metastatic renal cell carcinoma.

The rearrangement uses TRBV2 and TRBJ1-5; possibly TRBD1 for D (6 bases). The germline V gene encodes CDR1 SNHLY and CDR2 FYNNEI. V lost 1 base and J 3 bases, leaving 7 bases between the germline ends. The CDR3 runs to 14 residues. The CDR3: CASSEGTVNQPQHF. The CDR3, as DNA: TGTGCCAGCAGTGAAGGGACAGTCAATCAGCCCCAGCATTTT.

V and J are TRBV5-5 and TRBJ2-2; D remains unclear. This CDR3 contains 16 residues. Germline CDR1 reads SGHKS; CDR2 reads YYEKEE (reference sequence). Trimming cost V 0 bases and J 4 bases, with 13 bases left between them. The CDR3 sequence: CASSLGTDTSTGELFF. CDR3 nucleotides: TGTGCCAGCAGCTTGGGTACGGATACGAGCACCGGGGAGCTGTTTTTT. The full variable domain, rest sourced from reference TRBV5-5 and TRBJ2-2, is DAGVTQSPTHLIKTRGQQVTLRCSPISGHKSVSWYQQVLGQGPQFIFQYYEKEERGRGNFPDRFSARQFPNYSSELNVNALLLGDSALYLCASSLGTDTSTGELFFGEGSRLTVL.

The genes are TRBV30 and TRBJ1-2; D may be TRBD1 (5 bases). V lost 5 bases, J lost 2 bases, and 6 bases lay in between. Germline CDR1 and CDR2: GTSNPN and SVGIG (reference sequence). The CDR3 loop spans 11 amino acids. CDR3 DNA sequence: TGTGCCTGGGGGACCAACTATGGCTACACCTTC. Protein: CAWGTNYGYTF.

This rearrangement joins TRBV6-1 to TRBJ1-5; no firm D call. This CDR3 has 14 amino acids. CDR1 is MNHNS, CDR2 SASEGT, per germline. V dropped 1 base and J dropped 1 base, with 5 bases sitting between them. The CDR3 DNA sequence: TGTGCCAGCAGTGAAGGGATCAGCAATCAGCCCCAGCATTTT. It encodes CASSEGISNQPQHF.

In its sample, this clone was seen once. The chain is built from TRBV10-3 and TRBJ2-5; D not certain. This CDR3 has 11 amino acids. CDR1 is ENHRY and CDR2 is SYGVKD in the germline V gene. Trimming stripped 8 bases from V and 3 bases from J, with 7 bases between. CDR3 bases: TGTGCCATCGGCCTTAAAGAGACCCAGTACTTC. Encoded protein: CAIGLKETQYF.

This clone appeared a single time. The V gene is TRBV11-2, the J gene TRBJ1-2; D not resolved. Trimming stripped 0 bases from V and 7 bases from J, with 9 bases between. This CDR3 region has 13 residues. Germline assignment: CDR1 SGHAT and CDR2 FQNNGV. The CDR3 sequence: CASSLDPSGGYTF. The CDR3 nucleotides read TGTGCCAGCAGCTTAGATCCTTCAGGTGGCTACACCTTC.

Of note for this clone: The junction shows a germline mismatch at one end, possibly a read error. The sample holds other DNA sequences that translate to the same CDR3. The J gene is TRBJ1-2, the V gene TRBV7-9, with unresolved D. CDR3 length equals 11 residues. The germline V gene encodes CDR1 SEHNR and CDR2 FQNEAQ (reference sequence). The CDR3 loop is CASSLEWGYTF. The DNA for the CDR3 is TGTGCCAGTAGCTTAGAGTGGGGCTACACCTTC.

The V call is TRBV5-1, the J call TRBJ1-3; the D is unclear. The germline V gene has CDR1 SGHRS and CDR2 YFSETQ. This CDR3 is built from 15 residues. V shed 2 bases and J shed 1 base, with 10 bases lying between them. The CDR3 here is CASSLDPISGNTIYF. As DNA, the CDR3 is TGCGCCAGCAGCTTAGACCCAATATCTGGAAACACCATATATTTT.

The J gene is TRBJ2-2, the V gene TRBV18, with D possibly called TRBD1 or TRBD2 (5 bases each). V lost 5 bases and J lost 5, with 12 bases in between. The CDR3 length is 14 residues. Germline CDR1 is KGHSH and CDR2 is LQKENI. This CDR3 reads CASSRDGRTGELFF. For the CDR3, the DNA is TGTGCCAGCTCAAGGGACGGTAGGACCGGGGAGCTGTTTTTT.

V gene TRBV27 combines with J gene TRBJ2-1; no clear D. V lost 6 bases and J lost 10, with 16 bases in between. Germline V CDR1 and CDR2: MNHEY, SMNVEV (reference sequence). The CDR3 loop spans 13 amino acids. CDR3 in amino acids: CASSLFRRTEQFF. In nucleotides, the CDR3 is TGTGCCAGCAGCCTGTTCCGTCGCACCGAGCAGTTCTTC.

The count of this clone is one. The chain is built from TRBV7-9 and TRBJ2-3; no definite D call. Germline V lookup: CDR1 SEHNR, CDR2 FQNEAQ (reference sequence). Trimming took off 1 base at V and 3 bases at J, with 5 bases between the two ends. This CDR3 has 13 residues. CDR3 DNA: TGTGCCAGCAGCTTAGGAACTACAGATACGCAGTATTTT. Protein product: CASSLGTTDTQYF. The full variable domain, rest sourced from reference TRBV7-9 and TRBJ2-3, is DTGVSQNPRHKITKRGQNVTFRCDPISEHNRLYWYRQTLGQGPEFLTYFQNEAQLEKSRLLSDRFSAERPKGSFSTLEIQRTEQGDSAMYLCASSLGTTDTQYFGPGTRLTVL.

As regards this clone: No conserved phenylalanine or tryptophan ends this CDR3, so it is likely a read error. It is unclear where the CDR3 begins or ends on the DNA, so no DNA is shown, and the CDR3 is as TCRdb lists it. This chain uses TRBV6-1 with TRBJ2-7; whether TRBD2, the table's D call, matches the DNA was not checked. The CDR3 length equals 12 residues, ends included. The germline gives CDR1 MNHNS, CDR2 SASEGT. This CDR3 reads CASRETGGTFTP.

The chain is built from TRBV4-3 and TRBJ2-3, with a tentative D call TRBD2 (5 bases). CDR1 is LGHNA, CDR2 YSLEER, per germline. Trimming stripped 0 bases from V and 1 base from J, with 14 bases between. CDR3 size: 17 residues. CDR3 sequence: CASSQEQRDAGTDTQYF. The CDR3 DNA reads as TGCGCCAGCAGCCAAGAGCAACGGGATGCTGGCACAGATACGCAGTATTTT.

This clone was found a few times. The CDR3: CASSFGGSSKQFF. The CDR3 region has the DNA TGTGCCAGCAGCTTTGGAGGGTCGAGTAAGCAGTTCTTC. V is TRBV7-9 and J is TRBJ2-1; TRBD2 is a possible D gene (6 bases). Trimming shortened V by 3 bases and J by 11 bases, and 14 bases separated the two germline ends. The germline gives CDR1 SEHNR, CDR2 FQNEAQ (reference sequence). There are 13 residues in the CDR3. Supplemented by reference TRBV7-9 and TRBJ2-1, the full variable domain reads DTGVSQNPRHKITKRGQNVTFRCDPISEHNRLYWYRQTLGQGPEFLTYFQNEAQLEKSRLLSDRFSAERPKGSFSTLEIQRTEQGDSAMYLCASSFGGSSKQFFGPGTRLTVL.

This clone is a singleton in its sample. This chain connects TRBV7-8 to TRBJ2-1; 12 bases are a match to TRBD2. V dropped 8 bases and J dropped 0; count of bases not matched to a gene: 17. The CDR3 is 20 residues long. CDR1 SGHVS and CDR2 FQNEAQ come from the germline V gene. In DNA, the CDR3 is TGTGCCAGCCGACTAGCGGGGGAAGGGACCGGCAAAAGCTCCTACAATGAGCAGTTCTTC. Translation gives CASRLAGEGTGKSSYNEQFF.

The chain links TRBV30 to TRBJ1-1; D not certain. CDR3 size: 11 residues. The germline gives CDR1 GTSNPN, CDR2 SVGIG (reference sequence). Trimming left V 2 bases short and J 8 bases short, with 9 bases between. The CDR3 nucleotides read TGTGCCTGGAGTCTAGCGGGGGAAGCTTTCTTT. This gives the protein CAWSLAGEAFF.

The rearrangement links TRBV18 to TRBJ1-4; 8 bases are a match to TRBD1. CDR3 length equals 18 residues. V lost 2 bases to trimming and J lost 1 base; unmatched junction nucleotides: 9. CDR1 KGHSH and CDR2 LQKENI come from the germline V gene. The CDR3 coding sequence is TGTGCCAGCTCACCAGCTACCAGGGGGCCCCTAACTAATGAAAAACTGTTTTTT. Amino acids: CASSPATRGPLTNEKLFF.

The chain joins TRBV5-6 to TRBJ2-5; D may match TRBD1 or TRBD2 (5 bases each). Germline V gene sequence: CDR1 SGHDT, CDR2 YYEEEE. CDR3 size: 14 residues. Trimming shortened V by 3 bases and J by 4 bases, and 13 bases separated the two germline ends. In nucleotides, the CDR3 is TGTGCCAGCAGCTCGGCCGGGACCCTAGAGACCCAGTACTTC. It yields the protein CASSSAGTLETQYF.

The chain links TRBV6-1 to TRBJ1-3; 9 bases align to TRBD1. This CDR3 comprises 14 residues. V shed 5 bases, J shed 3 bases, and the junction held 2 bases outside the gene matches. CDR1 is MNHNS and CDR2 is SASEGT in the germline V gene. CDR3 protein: CASSRTGDGNTIYF. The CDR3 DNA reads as TGTGCCAGCAGTCGGACAGGGGATGGAAACACCATATATTTT.

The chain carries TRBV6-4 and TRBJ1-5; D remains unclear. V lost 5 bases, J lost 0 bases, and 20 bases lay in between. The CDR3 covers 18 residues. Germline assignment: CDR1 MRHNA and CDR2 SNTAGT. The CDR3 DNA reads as TGTGCCAGCAGTAAACAAGGCGGGCCTTGGTATAGCAATCAGCCCCAGCATTTT. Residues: CASSKQGGPWYSNQPQHF.

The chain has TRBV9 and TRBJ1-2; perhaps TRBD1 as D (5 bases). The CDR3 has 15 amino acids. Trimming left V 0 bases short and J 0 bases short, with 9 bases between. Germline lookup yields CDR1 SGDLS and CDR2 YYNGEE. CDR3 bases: TGTGCCAGCAGCGTAGCATGGACACCTAACTATGGCTACACCTTC. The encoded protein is CASSVAWTPNYGYTF.

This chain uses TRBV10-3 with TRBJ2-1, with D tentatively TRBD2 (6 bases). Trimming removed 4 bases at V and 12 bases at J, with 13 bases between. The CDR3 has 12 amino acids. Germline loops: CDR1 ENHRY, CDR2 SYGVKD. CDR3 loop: CAISGGDWVQFF. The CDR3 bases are TGTGCCATCAGTGGGGGGGACTGGGTGCAGTTCTTC.

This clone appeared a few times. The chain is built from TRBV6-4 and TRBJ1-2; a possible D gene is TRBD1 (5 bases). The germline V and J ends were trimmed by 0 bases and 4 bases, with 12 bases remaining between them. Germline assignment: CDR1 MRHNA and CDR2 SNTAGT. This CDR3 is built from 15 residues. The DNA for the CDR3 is TGTGCCAGCAGTGACTCTAACGCAGGGATCTATGGCTACACCTTC. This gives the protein CASSDSNAGIYGYTF.

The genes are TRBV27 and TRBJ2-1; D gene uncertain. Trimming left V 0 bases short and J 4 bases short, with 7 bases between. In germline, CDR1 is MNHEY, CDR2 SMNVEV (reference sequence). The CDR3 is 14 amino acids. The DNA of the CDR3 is TGTGCCAGCAGTTTATCGGCCGGATACAATGAGCAGTTCTTC. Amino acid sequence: CASSLSAGYNEQFF.

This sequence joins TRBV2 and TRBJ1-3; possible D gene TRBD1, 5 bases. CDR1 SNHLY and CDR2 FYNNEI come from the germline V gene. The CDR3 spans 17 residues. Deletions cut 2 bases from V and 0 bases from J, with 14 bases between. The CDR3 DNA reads TGTGCCAGCAGTGAATTACCTGGGGCGAGCTCTGGAAACACCATATATTTT. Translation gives CASSELPGASSGNTIYF.

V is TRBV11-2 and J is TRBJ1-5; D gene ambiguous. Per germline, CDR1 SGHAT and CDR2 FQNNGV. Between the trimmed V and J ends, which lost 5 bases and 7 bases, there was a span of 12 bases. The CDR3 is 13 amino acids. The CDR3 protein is CASSRTQGQPQHF. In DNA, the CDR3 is TGTGCCAGCAGCCGTACACAAGGCCAGCCCCAGCATTTT.

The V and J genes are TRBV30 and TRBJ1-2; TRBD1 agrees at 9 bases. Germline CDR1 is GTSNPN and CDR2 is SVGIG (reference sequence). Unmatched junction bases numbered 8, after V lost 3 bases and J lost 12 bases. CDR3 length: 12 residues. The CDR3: CAWSQQGAPNTF. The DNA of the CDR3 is TGTGCCTGGAGCCAACAGGGGGCGCCCAACACCTTC.

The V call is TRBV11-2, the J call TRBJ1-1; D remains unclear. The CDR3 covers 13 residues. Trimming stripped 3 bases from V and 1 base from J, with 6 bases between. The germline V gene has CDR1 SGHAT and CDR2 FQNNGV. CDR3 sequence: CASSFRANTEAFF. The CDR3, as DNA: TGTGCCAGCAGCTTCCGTGCGAACACTGAAGCTTTCTTT.

The DNA for the CDR3 is TGTGCCAGCTCACCACCCGGACAGGCCCAGACCCAGTACTTC. It encodes CASSPPGQAQTQYF. V is TRBV18 and J is TRBJ2-5; TRBD1 matches 7 bases. J was trimmed by 6 bases and V by 0 bases; bases with no gene match: 4. The CDR3 runs to 14 residues. Germline V gives CDR1 KGHSH, CDR2 LQKENI. The entire variable domain, with the rest obtained from reference TRBV18 and TRBJ2-5, is as follows: NAGVMQNPRHLVRRRGQEARLRCSPMKGHSHVYWYRQLPEEGLKFMVYLQKENIIDESGMPKERFSAEFPKEGPSILRIQQVVRGDSAAYFCASSPPGQAQTQYFGPGTRLLVL.